Below are 12 T cell receptor beta chains sequenced from a single sample in a study of blood T cells in healthy people across ages. Together with a sample-barcoded 5' primer, a J-beta primer mix was included in a second PCR lasting about 6 to 11 cycles. TCRdb re-derived calls from the 5' RACE reads in MiXCR, one entry per CDR3 protein. The repertoire holds about a million distinct CDR3 sequences, with roughly 51% as singletons. Sequenced input: blood. The receptor source for this set is a woman between 55 and 75 years old in good health.

This clonotype was seen just once. The chain couples TRBV11-2 to TRBJ2-1, with D possibly being TRBD2 (6 bases). Per the germline V gene, CDR1 is SGHAT and CDR2 is FQNNGV. V was pared by 6 bases and J by 7 bases, with 10 bases between. This CDR3 has 12 residues. CDR3 in DNA: TGTGCCAGCAGTCATGGGGGGAATGAGCAGTTCTTC. Amino acid sequence: CASSHGGNEQFF.

The genes are TRBV7-9 and TRBJ1-5; no reliable D call. Germline assignment: CDR1 SEHNR and CDR2 FQNEAQ (reference sequence). V lost 6 bases and J lost 1, with 10 bases in between. The CDR3 is 14 residues long. This chain's CDR3 is CASSPNISNQPQHF. In DNA, the CDR3 is TGTGCCAGCAGTCCTAATATCAGCAATCAGCCCCAGCATTTT.

V usage is TRBV9 and J usage is TRBJ2-3; tentatively, D is TRBD2 (7 bases). Trimming took 1 base from V and 4 from J, leaving 13 bases between them. Germline-derived CDR1 and CDR2 are SGDLS and YYNGEE. The CDR3 sequence is 15 residues long. As DNA, the CDR3 is TGTGCCAGCAGCGTAACGGGGGGCAGCGCAGATACGCAGTATTTT. Its translation: CASSVTGGSADTQYF.

V gene TRBV29-1 combines with J gene TRBJ2-1; TRBD2 matches at 11 bases. Trimming cost V 8 bases and J 6 bases; bases outside gene matches: 9. This CDR3 has 14 amino acids. The germline CDR1 and CDR2 sequences are SQVTM and ANQGSEA. The CDR3 is CSIVLAGAANEQFF. The CDR3 DNA follows: TGCAGCATAGTACTAGCGGGGGCGGCCAATGAGCAGTTCTTC.

The chain carries TRBV24-1 and TRBJ2-4; D tentatively reads TRBD1 or TRBD2 (6 bases each). The J call may be mistaken, given a closer DNA end match to TRBJ2-5. Germline CDR1 KGHDR, CDR2 SFDVKD. The CDR3 consists of 14 residues. The CDR3 DNA reads TGTGCCCCCGGGGGCGTCTGGGAACAAGAGACCCAGTACTTC. The encoded protein is CAPGGVWEQETQYF.

The chain is built from TRBV10-3 and TRBJ1-4; 9 bases agree with TRBD1. V shed 8 bases, J shed 4 bases, and the junction held 2 bases outside the gene matches. The germline gives CDR1 ENHRY, CDR2 SYGVKD. The CDR3 length is 13 residues. The CDR3 region is CAIGGQGNEKLFF. The DNA of the CDR3 is TGTGCCATCGGGGGACAGGGTAATGAAAAACTGTTTTTT.

The chain has TRBV7-3 and TRBJ1-6; D not certain. CDR1 is SGHTA and CDR2 is FQGTGA in the germline V gene. V gave up 4 bases and J gave up 0 bases, with 7 bases separating them. The CDR3 is made up of 15 amino acids. The DNA for the CDR3 is TGTGCCAGCAGCTCCTCAGGCTCCTATAATTCACCCCTCCACTTT. Translating it yields CASSSSGSYNSPLHF.

The genes are TRBV5-1 and TRBJ2-3, with 14 bases identical to TRBD2. The CDR3 runs 17 residues. CDR1 is SGHRS, CDR2 YFSETQ, per germline. Trimming at V came to 2 bases and at J to 0 bases, leaving 2 bases not matched to a gene. As DNA, the CDR3 is TGCGCCAGCAGCTTTTGGACTAGCGGGGGGAGCACAGATACGCAGTATTTT. Translation gives CASSFWTSGGSTDTQYF.

This clonotype was recorded a few times. V gene TRBV4-1 combines with J gene TRBJ2-1; TRBD2 might be the D (10 bases). The J call may be mistaken, given a closer DNA end match to TRBJ2-7. This CDR3 is 20 amino acids long. The germline CDR1 and CDR2 sequences are MGHRA and YSYEKL. The CDR3 reads CASSQGQGLAFFRAYNEQYF. CDR3 sequence (DNA): TGCGCCAGCAGCCAGGGACAGGGACTAGCGTTTTTTCGGGCCTACAATGAGCAGTACTTC.

J is TRBJ2-3 and V is TRBV2; D gene uncertain. Germline V lookup: CDR1 SNHLY, CDR2 FYNNEI. This CDR3 spans 13 amino acids. With 3 bases removed from V and 3 bases from J, the gap between germline ends came to 7 bases. The CDR3 protein is CASSDRRTDTQYF. The CDR3 nucleotides are TGTGCCAGCAGTGACAGGAGAACAGATACGCAGTATTTT.

The rearrangement uses TRBV6-6 and TRBJ1-4; perhaps TRBD1 as D (6 bases). V was cut by 5 bases and J by 8 bases, with 12 bases left in between. The CDR3 length is 13 residues. Germline V gene lookup returns CDR1 MNHNY and CDR2 SVGAGI (reference sequence). CDR3 bases: TGTGCCAGCAGTAGGGGAGGGGGGGAAAAACTGTTTTTT. This translates into CASSRGGGEKLFF.

V usage is TRBV30 and J usage is TRBJ2-3, with TRBD2 as a possible D gene (6 bases). CDR3 length: 14 residues. V lost 3 bases and J 3 bases, leaving 13 bases between the germline ends. Looked up from germline, CDR1 is GTSNPN and CDR2 is SVGIG (reference sequence). The CDR3, as DNA: TGTGCCTGGAGCGGGGGAGCCCGGACAGATACGCAGTATTTT. It is translated as CAWSGGARTDTQYF.